The subject of this entry is one T cell receptor beta chain. The antigen is undetermined. This sample is drawn from a study of brain T cells in children with intractable seizures. Profiled with immunoSEQ multiplex PCR; TCRdb holds only in-frame clones, not every one. The profile shows tens of thousands of clones, around 93% of them singletons. Whole-study results and caveats: Only CDR3 sequence similarity suggested viral specificity, without known HCMV serostatus.

Per germline, CDR1 LNHDA and CDR2 SQIVND (reference sequence). The CDR3 has 15 residues. The V end lost 3 bases, the J end lost 4 bases, and 12 bases lay between the germline ends. The sample was peripheral blood, taken at surgery. The V gene is TRBV19, the J gene TRBJ2-2; tentative D call: TRBD1 (5 bases). The receptor's source is a boy younger than two with tuberous sclerosis and intractable seizures. CDR3 nucleotide sequence: TGTGCCAGTAGTATGGTGGGGCCCAGCACCGGGGAGCTGTTTTTT. Translation gives CASSMVGPSTGELFF.